Presented here are 9 T cell receptor beta chains from one specimen sequenced in a study of blood T cell repertoires in COVID-19. Generated by immunoSEQ multiplex PCR, the TCRdb table keeps only in-frame clones and is missing some. The sample gives approximately 310,000 clones, 80% to 90% of which show up once; around 2.1% is in the top ten. What was sequenced was PBMCs or T cells enriched from blood (not recorded which). The receptors were sampled from a man in his thirties or forties who had recovered from COVID-19.

This sequence joins TRBV25-1 and TRBJ1-2, with 8 bases that match TRBD1. The ends lost 6 bases at V and 3 bases at J; junction bases unmatched: 6. The CDR3 spans 14 residues. Looked up from germline, CDR1 is MGHDK and CDR2 is SYGVNS. The CDR3: CASRGQGGDYGYTF. The CDR3 nucleotides are TGTGCCAGCAGAGGACAGGGAGGGGACTATGGCTACACCTTC.

The V gene is TRBV30, the J gene TRBJ1-1; tentatively, D is TRBD1 (5 bases). The germline gives CDR1 GTSNPN, CDR2 SVGIG (reference sequence). With 2 bases removed from V and 3 bases from J, the gap between germline ends came to 10 bases. This CDR3 contains 13 residues. The CDR3 loop reads CAWSIRQYTEAFF. In nucleotides, the CDR3 is TGTGCCTGGAGTATCAGACAGTACACTGAAGCTTTCTTT.

The DNA of the CDR3 is TGTGCCAGCAGTGAGAATCCCGACAGGGGCACAGATACGCAGTATTTT. It specifies CASSENPDRGTDTQYF. The chain has TRBV6-4 and TRBJ2-3; 7 nucleotides align to TRBD1. Looked up from germline, CDR1 is MRHNA and CDR2 is SNTAGT. The CDR3 is 16 residues long. J gave up 1 base and V 3 bases, and 7 bases lay outside the gene matches.

This clone occurred once. This chain uses TRBV4-1 with TRBJ1-1; no firm D call. With 0 bases removed from V and 7 bases from J, the gap between germline ends came to 9 bases. The CDR3 consists of 13 residues. From germline, CDR1 is MGHRA and CDR2 YSYEKL. The CDR3: CASSQDLRGEAFF. Written as DNA, the CDR3 is TGCGCCAGCAGCCAAGATCTCCGGGGTGAAGCTTTCTTT.

V usage is TRBV5-6 and J usage is TRBJ1-1, with TRBD1 matching 9 bases. CDR1 is SGHDT and CDR2 is YYEEEE in the germline V gene. V was pared by 1 base and J by 4 bases, with 5 bases of the junction left unmatched. This CDR3 spans 15 amino acids. The CDR3 coding sequence is TGTGCCAGCAGCTTGTACGGGACAGGGTTCACTGAAGCTTTCTTT. This translates into CASSLYGTGFTEAFF.

This clone showed up just once. The rearrangement joins TRBV5-6 to TRBJ2-7; D possibly corresponds to TRBD2 (5 bases). V was pared by 2 bases and J by 5 bases, with 8 bases between. The CDR3 contains 12 residues. Germline V gene lookup returns CDR1 SGHDT and CDR2 YYEEEE. The CDR3 DNA sequence: TGTGCCAGCAGCTTCGACTATCACGAGCAGTACTTC. It is translated as CASSFDYHEQYF.

The DNA of the CDR3 is TGTGCCAGCAGCTTCAGGACAGGCTCCTCTGGAAACACCATATATTTT. Amino acids: CASSFRTGSSGNTIYF. The chain is built from TRBV7-2 and TRBJ1-3; TRBD1 aligns across 7 bases. Germline V gene lookup returns CDR1 SGHTA and CDR2 FQGNSA. CDR3 length equals 16 residues. V lost 3 bases to trimming and J lost 0 bases; unmatched junction nucleotides: 5.

Ten or more counts support this clone. The chain employs TRBV2 and TRBJ2-1; 7 bases agree with TRBD2. Germline V lookup: CDR1 SNHLY, CDR2 FYNNEI. The V and J ends lost 2 bases and 3 bases, in that order; junction bases with no gene match: 7. CDR3 length: 16 amino acids. CDR3 DNA: TGTGCCAGCAGTGAAATTGGGGTAGCGGGCTACAATGAGCAGTTCTTC. It specifies CASSEIGVAGYNEQFF.

V gene TRBV7-2 combines with J gene TRBJ1-5; a weak D match, TRBD1 (5 bases). The CDR3 is 14 amino acids. V was clipped by 1 base and J by 6 bases, with 10 bases between them. Germline assignment: CDR1 SGHTA and CDR2 FQGNSA. The CDR3 loop is CASSLVGARQPQHF. In DNA, the CDR3 is TGTGCCAGCAGCTTAGTAGGGGCACGTCAGCCCCAGCATTTT.